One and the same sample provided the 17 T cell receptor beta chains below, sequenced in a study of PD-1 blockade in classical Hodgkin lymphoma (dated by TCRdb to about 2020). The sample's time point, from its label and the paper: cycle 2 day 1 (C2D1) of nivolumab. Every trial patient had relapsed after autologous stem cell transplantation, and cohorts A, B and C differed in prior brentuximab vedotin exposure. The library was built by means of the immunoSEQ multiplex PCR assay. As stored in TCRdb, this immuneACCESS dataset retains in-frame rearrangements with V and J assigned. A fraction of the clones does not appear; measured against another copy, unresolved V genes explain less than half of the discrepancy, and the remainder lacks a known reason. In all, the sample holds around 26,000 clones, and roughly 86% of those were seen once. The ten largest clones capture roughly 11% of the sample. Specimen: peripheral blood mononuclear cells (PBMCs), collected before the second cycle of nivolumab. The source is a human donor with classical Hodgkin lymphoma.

CDR3 protein: CASSMWDRNYEQYF. The CDR3 region has the DNA TGTGCCAGTAGTATGTGGGACAGAAATTACGAGCAGTACTTC. The genes are TRBV19 and TRBJ2-7; 7 bases match TRBD1. V trimming: 3 bases; J trimming: 4 bases; junction bases outside the gene matches: 6. Germline V gives CDR1 LNHDA, CDR2 SQIVND (reference sequence). CDR3 length: 14 residues.

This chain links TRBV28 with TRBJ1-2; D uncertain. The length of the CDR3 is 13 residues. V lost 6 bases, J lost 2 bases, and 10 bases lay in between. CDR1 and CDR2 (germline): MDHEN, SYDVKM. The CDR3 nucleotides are TGTGCCAGCAGCCAAGGCCTAAACTATGGCTACACCTTC. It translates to CASSQGLNYGYTF.

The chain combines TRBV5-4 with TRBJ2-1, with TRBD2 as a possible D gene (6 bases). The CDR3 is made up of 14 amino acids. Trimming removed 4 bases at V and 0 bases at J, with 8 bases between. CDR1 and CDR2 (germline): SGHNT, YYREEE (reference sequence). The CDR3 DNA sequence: TGTGCCAGCAGCGAGCGGGTCTCCTACAATGAGCAGTTCTTC. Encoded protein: CASSERVSYNEQFF.

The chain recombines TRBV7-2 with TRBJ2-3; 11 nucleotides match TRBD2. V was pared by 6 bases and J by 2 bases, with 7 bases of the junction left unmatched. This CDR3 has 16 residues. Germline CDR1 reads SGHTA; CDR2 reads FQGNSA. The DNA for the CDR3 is TGTGCCAGCAGTTCTAAACTAGCGGGGGCCACAGATACGCAGTATTTT. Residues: CASSSKLAGATDTQYF.

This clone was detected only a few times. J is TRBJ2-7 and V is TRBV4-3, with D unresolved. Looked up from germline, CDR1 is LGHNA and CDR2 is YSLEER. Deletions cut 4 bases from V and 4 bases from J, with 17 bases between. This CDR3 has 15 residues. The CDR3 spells CASSPHRGDRYEQYF. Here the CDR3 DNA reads TGCGCCAGCAGCCCGCATCGAGGCGACCGGTACGAGCAGTACTTC.

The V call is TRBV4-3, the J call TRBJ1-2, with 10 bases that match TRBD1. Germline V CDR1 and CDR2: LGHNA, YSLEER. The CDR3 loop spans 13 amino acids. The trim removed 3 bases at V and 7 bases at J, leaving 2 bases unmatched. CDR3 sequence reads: CASSQGTGVGYTF. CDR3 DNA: TGCGCCAGCAGCCAGGGGACAGGGGTTGGCTACACCTTC.

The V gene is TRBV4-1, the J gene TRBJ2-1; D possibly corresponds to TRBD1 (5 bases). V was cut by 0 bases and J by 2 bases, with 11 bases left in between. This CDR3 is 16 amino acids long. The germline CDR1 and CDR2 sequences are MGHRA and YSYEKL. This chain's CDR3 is CASSQDFRVAYNEQFF. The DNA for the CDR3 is TGCGCCAGCAGCCAAGATTTCAGGGTCGCCTACAATGAGCAGTTCTTC.

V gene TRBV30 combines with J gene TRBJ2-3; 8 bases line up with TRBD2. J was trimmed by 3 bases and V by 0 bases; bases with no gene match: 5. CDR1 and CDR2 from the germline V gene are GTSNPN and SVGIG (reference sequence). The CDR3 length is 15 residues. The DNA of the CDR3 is TGTGCCTGGAGTGTCGGCGGGGGGCCGACAGATACGCAGTATTTT. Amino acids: CAWSVGGGPTDTQYF.

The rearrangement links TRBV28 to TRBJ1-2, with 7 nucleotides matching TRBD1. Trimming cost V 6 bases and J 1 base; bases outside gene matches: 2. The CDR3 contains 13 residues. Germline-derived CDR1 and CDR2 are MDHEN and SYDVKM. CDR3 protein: CASRTGVNYGYTF. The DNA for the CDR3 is TGTGCCAGCAGAACAGGGGTTAACTATGGCTACACCTTC.

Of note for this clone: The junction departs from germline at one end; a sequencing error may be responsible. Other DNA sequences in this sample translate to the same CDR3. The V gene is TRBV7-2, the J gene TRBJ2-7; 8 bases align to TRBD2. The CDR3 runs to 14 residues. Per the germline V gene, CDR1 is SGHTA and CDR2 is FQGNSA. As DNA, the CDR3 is TGTGCTAGCAACAACGGGGGGGCCTTCGCCGAGCAGTACTTC. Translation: CASNNGGAFAEQYF.

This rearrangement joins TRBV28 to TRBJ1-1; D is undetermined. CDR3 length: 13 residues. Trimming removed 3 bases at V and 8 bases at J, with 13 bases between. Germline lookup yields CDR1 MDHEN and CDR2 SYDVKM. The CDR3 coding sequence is TGTGCCAGCAGTTTTGGCACCGCGAGAGAAGCTTTCTTT. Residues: CASSFGTAREAFF. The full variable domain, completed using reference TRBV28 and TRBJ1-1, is DVKVTQSSRYLVKRTGEKVFLECVQDMDHENMFWYRQDPGLGLRLIYFSYDVKMKEKGDIPEGYSVSREKKERFSLILESASTNQTSMYLCASSFGTAREAFFGQGTRLTVV.

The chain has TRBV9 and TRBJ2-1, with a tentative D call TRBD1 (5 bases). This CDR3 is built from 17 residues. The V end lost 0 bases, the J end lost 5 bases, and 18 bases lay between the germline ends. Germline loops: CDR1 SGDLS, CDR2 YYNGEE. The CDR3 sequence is CASSVVSSRGLDNEQFF. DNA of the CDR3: TGTGCCAGCAGCGTAGTGTCGTCAAGGGGTCTCGACAATGAGCAGTTCTTC. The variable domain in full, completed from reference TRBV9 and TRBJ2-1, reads DSGVTQTPKHLITATGQRVTLRCSPRSGDLSVYWYQQSLDQGLQFLIQYYNGEERAKGNILERFSAQQFPDLHSELNLSSLELGDSALYFCASSVVSSRGLDNEQFFGPGTRLTVL.

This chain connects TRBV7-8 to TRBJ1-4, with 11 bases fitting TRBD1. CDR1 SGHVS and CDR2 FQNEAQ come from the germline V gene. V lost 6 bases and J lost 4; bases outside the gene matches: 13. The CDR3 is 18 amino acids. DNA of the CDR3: TGTGCCAGCAGGCCCTTGCTAGGGACAGGGGGGCGTAATGAAAAACTGTTTTTT. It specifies CASRPLLGTGGRNEKLFF.

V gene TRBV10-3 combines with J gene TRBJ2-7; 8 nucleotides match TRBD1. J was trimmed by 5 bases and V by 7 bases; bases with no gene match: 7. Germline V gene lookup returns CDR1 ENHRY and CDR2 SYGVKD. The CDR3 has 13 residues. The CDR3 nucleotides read TGTGCCATCAAGCATACAGGGGGACACGAGCAGTACTTC. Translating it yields CAIKHTGGHEQYF.

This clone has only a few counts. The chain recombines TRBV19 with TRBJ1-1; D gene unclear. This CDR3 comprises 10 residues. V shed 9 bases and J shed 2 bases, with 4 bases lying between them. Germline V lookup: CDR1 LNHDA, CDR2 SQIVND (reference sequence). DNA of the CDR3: TGTGCCAGGCCTAACACTGAAGCTTTCTTT. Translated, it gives CARPNTEAFF.

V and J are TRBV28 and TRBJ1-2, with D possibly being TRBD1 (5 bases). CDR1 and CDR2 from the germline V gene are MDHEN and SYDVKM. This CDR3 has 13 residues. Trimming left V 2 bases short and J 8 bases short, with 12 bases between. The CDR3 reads CASSLQGSMGYTF. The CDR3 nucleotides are TGTGCCAGCAGTTTACAGGGTTCTATGGGCTACACCTTC.

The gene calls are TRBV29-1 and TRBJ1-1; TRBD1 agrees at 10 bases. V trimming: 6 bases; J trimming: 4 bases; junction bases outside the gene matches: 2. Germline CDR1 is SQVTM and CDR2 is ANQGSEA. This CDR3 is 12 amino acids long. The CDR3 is CSVDRGGTEAFF. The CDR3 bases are TGCAGCGTGGACAGGGGGGGCACTGAAGCTTTCTTT.